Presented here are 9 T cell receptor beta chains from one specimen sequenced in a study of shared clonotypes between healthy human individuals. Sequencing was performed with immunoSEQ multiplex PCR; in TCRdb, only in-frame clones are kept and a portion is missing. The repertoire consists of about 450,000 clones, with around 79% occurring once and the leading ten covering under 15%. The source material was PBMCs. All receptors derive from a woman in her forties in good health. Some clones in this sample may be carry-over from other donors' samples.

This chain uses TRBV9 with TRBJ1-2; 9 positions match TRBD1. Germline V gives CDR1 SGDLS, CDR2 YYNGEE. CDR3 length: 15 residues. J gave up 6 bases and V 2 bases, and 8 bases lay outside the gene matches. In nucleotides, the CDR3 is TGTGCCAGCAGCGTTTACAGGGGGCAATCTCATGGCTACACCTTC. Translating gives CASSVYRGQSHGYTF.

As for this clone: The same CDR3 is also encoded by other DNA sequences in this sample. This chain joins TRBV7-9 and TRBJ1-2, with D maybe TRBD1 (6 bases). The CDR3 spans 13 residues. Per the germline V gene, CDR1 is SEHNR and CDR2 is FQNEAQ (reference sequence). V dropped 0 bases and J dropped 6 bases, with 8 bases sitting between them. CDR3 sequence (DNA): TGTGCCAGCAGCTTAGCCGGGGGCGATGGCTACACCTTC. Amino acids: CASSLAGGDGYTF.

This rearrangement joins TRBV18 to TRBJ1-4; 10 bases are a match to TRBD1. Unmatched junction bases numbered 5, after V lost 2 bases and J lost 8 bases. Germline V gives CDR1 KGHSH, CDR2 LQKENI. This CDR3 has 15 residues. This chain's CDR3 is CASSPGDRGAEKLFF. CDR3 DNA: TGTGCCAGCTCACCAGGGGACAGGGGTGCGGAAAAACTGTTTTTT.

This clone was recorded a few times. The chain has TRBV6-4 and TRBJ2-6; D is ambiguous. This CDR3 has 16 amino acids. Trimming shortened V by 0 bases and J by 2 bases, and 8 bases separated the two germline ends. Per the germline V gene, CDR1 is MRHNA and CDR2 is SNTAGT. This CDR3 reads CASSDSVKTGANVLTF. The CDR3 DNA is TGTGCCAGCAGTGACTCCGTAAAGACTGGGGCCAACGTCCTGACTTTC.

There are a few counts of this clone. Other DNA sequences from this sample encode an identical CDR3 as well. CDR3 sequence reads: CATTSGQQNTEAFF. For the CDR3, the DNA is TGTGCCACCACGTCAGGGCAACAGAACACTGAAGCTTTCTTT. The V call is TRBV19, the J call TRBJ1-1, with a possible D match to TRBD1 (5 bases). Germline-derived CDR1 and CDR2 are LNHDA and SQIVND (reference sequence). This CDR3 is 14 amino acids long. Deletions cut 10 bases from V and 1 base from J, with 16 bases between.

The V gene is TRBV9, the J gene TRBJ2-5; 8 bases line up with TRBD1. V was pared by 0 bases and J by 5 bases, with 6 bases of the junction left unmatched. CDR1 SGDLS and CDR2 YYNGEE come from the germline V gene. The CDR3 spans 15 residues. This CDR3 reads CASSVGVTGVETQYF. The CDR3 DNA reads TGTGCCAGCAGCGTAGGAGTGACAGGGGTTGAGACCCAGTACTTC.

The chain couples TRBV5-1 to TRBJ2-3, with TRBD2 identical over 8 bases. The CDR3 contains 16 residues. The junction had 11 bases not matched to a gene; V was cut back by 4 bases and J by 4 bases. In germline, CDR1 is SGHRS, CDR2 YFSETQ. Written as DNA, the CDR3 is TGCGCCAGCAGCATGTCCAATAGCGGGAATGCAGATACGCAGTATTTT. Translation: CASSMSNSGNADTQYF.

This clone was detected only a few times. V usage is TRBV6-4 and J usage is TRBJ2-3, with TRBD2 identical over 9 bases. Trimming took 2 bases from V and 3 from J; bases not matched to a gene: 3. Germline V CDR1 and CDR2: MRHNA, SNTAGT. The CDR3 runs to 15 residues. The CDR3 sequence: CASSDRAGGTDTQYF. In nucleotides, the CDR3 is TGTGCCAGCAGTGACCGAGCGGGAGGAACAGATACGCAGTATTTT.

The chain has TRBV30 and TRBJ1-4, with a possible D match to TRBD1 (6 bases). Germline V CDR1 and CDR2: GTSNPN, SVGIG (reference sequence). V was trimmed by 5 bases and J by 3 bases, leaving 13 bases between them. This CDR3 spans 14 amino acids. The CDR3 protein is CAWGEQGANEKLFF. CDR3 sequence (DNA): TGTGCCTGGGGGGAACAGGGTGCTAATGAAAAACTGTTTTTT.